This T cell receptor beta chain was retrieved from a study of T cells in Graves' hyperthyroidism and ophthalmopathy. The germline CDR1 and CDR2 sequences are DFQATT and SNEGSKA (reference sequence). This CDR3 region has 14 residues. Deletions cut 7 bases from V and 8 bases from J, with 23 bases between. As for this clonotype: Since a much larger clone is just one base distant, this may be a read error.

Based on clinical symptoms, serum thyroxine and TRAb, thyroid ultrasound and orbital computed tomography, diagnoses were reached. Source material for PBMCs was less than 12 ml fresh peripheral blood. Amplification yielded TCR beta CDR3 regions, with RNA transcripts as the source. RT-PCR in the first round (using the HTBI primer set) targeted the TCR CDR3. TCRdb itself ran the multiplex PCR reads through MiXCR, one entry per CDR3 protein. Of about 160,000 distinct CDR3 sequences listed, less than 10% were seen once; the top ten hold around 21%. The chain combines TRBV20-1 with TRBJ1-2; no reliable D call. This receptor was obtained from a woman aged 18-35 years with Graves' hyperthyroidism that later progressed to Graves' ophthalmopathy. Specimen: blood. DNA for the CDR3: TGCAGTGTTAGTTTGTTGTCGAATCGGAAGGGCTACACCTTC. Its protein is CSVSLLSNRKGYTF.